This TCR beta chain came from a study of human T cells and chemical hapten exposure. Study-wide results and limits: After DPC sensitization, TCRs above 1 in 1000 frequency showed no change.

The J segment lost 4 bases and the V segment lost 6 bases, leaving 5 bases of the junction unmatched. The CDR3 runs to 13 residues. This clonotype was counted ten times or more. The target antigen is unknown. Total RNA was isolated from unfractionated whole blood. TCRdb analysed the 5' RACE reads with MiXCR anew, one entry per CDR3 protein. The sample comprises about 140,000 distinct CDR3 sequences, around 4% of which are singletons, and approximately 1.4% rests with the top ten. V gene TRBV12-3 or TRBV12-4 combines with J gene TRBJ2-5, with 7 bases matching TRBD1. This sequence was found in a female donor in good health. As DNA, the CDR3 is TGTGCCAGCAGATCGACAGGGTTAGAGACCCAGTACTTC. Translating gives CASRSTGLETQYF.